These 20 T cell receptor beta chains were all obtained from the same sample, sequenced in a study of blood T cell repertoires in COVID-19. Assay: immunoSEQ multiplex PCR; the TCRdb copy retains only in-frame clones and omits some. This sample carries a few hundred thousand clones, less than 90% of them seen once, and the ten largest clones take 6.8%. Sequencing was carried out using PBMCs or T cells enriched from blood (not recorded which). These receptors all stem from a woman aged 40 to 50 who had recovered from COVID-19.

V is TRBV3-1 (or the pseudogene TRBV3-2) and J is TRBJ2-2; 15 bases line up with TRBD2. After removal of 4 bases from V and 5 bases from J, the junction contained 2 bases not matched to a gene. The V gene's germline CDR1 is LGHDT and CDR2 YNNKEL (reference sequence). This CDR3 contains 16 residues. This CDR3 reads CASSPGLAGGTGELFF. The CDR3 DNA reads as TGTGCCAGCAGCCCGGGACTAGCGGGAGGTACCGGGGAGCTGTTTTTT.

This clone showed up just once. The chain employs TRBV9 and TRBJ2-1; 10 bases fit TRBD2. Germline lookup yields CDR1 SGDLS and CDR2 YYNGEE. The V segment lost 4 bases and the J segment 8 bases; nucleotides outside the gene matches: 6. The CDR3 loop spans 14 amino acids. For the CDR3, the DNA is TGTGCCAGCAGCCCATTTACTAGCGGGGATGAGCAGTTCTTC. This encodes CASSPFTSGDEQFF. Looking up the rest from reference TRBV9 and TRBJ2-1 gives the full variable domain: DSGVTQTPKHLITATGQRVTLRCSPRSGDLSVYWYQQSLDQGLQFLIQYYNGEERAKGNILERFSAQQFPDLHSELNLSSLELGDSALYFCASSPFTSGDEQFFGPGTRLTVL.

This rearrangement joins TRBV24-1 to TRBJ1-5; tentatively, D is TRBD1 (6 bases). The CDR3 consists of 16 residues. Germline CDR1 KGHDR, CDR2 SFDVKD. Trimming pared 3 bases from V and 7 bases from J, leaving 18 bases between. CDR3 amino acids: CATSDHRALPGQPQHF. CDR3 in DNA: TGTGCCACCAGTGATCACAGGGCCTTACCGGGCCAGCCCCAGCATTTT.

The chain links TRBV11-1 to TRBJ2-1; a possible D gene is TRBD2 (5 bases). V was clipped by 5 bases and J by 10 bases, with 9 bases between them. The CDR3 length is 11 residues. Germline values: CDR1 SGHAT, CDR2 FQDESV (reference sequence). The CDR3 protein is CASSLSGEQFF. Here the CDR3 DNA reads TGTGCCAGCAGCCTTTCGGGAGAGCAGTTCTTC.

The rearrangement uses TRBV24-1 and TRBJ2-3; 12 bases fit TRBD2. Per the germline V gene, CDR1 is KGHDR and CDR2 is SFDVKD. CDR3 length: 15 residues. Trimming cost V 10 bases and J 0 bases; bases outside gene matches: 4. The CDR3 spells CATSGTSGSTDTQYF. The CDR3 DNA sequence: TGTGCCACGTCCGGGACTAGCGGGAGCACAGATACGCAGTATTTT.

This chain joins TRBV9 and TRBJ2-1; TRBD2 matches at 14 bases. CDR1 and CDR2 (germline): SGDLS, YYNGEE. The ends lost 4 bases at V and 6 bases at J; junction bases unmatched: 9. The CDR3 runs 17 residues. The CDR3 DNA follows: TGTGCCAGCAGCCGGACCGGGACTAGCGGGAGCGTCAATGAGCAGTTCTTC. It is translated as CASSRTGTSGSVNEQFF.

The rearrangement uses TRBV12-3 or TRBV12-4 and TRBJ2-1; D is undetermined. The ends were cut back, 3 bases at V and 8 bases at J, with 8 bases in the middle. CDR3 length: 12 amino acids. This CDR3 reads CASSFSVDEQFF. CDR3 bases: TGTGCCAGCAGTTTTTCGGTTGATGAGCAGTTCTTC.

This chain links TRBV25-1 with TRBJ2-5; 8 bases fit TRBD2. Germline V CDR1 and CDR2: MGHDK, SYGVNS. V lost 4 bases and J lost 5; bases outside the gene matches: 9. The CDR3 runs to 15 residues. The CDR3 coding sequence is TGTGCCAGCAGTGCAATAGCGGGGATAGGGGAGACCCAGTACTTC. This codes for CASSAIAGIGETQYF.

CDR3: CASSQDLADTQYF. The CDR3 bases are TGTGCCAGCAGCCAAGATCTAGCGGATACGCAGTATTTT. This chain uses TRBV3-1 (or the pseudogene TRBV3-2) with TRBJ2-3; weak D call: TRBD2 (6 bases). CDR1 LGHDT and CDR2 YNNKEL come from the germline V gene (reference sequence). V dropped 0 bases and J dropped 6 bases, with 7 bases sitting between them. The CDR3 is 13 residues long.

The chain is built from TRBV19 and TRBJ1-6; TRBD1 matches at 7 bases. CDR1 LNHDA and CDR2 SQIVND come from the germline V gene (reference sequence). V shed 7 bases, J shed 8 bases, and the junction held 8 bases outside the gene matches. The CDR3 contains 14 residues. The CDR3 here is CASNHRGRDSPLHF. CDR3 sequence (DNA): TGTGCCAGTAATCACAGGGGTCGGGATTCACCCCTCCACTTT.

The DNA of the CDR3 is TGTGCCATCAGTGAGTTATTACCGGGACATGGGGCTTTCTTT. This translates into CAISELLPGHGAFF. The J gene is TRBJ1-1, the V gene TRBV10-3; D possibly corresponds to TRBD1 (6 bases). V gave up 1 base and J gave up 11 bases, with 17 bases separating them. Germline assignment: CDR1 ENHRY and CDR2 SYGVKD. This CDR3 has 14 amino acids.

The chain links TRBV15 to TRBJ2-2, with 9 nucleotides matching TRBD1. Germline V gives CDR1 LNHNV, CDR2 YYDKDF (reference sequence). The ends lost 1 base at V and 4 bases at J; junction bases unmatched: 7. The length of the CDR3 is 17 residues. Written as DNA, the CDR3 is TGTGCCACCAGCAGAGGCCCGGGACAGGGATCCACCGGGGAGCTGTTTTTT. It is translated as CATSRGPGQGSTGELFF.

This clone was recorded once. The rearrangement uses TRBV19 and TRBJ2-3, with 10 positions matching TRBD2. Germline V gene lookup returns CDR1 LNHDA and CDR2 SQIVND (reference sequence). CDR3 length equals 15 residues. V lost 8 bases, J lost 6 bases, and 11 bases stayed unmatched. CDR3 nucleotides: TGTGCCAGTTCCTTCGCAGCGGGAGGGGCGGATACGCAGTATTTT. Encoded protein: CASSFAAGGADTQYF. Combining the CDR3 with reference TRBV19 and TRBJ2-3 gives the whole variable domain DGGITQSPKYLFRKEGQNVTLSCEQNLNHDAMYWYRQDPGQGLRLIYYSQIVNDFQKGDIAEGYSVSREKKESFPLTVTSAQKNPTAFYLCASSFAAGGADTQYFGPGTRLTVL.

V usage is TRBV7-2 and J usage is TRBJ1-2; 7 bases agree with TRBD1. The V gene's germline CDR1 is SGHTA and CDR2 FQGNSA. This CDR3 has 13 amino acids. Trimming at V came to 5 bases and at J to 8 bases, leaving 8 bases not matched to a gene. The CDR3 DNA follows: TGTGCCAGCAGCACGGGACAGAGAGGAGGCTACACCTTC. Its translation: CASSTGQRGGYTF.

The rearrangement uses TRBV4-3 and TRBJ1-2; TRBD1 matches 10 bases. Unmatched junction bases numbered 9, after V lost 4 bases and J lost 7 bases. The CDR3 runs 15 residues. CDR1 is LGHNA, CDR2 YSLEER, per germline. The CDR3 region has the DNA TGCGCCAGCAGCCCCCAGGACAGGGGGAGTACTGGCTACACCTTC. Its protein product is CASSPQDRGSTGYTF.

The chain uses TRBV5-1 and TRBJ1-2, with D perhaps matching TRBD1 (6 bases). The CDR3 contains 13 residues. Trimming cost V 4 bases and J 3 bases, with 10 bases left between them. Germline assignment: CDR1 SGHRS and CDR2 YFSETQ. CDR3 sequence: CASSPKGDYGYTF. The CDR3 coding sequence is TGCGCCAGCAGCCCAAAGGGGGACTATGGCTACACCTTC.

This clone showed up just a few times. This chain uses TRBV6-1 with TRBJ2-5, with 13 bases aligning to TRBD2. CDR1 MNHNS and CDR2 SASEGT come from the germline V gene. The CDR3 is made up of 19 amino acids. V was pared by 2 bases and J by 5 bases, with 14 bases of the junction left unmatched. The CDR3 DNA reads TGTGCCAGCAGTGAATACCGGGGACTAGCGGGAAATGGGGTGGAGACCCAGTACTTC. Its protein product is CASSEYRGLAGNGVETQYF.

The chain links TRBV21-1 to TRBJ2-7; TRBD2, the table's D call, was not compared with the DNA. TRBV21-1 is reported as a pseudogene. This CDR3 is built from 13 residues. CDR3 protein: CASSRTGTYEQYV. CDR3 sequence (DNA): TGTGCCAGCAGCAGGACTGGAACCTACGAGCAGTACGTC.

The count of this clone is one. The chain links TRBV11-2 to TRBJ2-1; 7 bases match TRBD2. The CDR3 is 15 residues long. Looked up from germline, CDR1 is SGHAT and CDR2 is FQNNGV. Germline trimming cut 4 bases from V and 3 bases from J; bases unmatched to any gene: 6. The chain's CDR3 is CASSSLAVSYNEQFF. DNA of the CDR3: TGTGCCAGCAGCTCCCTAGCGGTAAGCTACAATGAGCAGTTCTTC.

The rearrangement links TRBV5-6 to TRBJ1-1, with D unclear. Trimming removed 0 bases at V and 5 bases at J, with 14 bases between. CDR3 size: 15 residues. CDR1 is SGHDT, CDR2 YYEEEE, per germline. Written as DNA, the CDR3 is TGTGCCAGCAGCTTGGCCGGGGTCAGAATTACTGAAGCTTTCTTT. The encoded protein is CASSLAGVRITEAFF.